Below, 20 T cell receptor beta chains from the same sample are listed, as sequenced in a study of CD8+ T cells in alopecia areata. Following RNA extraction, reverse transcription yielded cDNA that acted as the sequencing template. The assay was immunoSEQ multiplex PCR, and TCRdb's table has in-frame clones only and misses some. The data contain roughly 200,000 clones, 56% of them singletons. Sequenced input: CD8+ T cells sorted from blood. These receptors all stem from a human donor in good health.

V and J are TRBV15 and TRBJ2-2; perhaps TRBD1 as D (5 bases). This CDR3 is built from 16 residues. Per germline, CDR1 LNHNV and CDR2 YYDKDF (reference sequence). With 1 base removed from V and 0 bases from J, the gap between germline ends came to 9 bases. CDR3 loop: CATSRGWTSNTGELFF. The DNA of the CDR3 is TGTGCCACCAGCAGAGGTTGGACATCGAACACCGGGGAGCTGTTTTTT. The whole variable domain, remainder taken from reference TRBV15 and TRBJ2-2, is DAMVIQNPRYQVTQFGKPVTLSCSQTLNHNVMYWYQQKSSQAPKLLFHYYDKDFNNEADTPDNFQSRRPNTSFCFLDIRSPGLGDTAMYLCATSRGWTSNTGELFFGEGSRLTVL.

V gene TRBV29-1 combines with J gene TRBJ2-1, with D maybe TRBD2 (6 bases). Trimming pared 6 bases from V and 3 bases from J, leaving 9 bases between. This CDR3 has 12 residues. Germline-derived CDR1 and CDR2 are SQVTM and ANQGSEA. This chain's CDR3 is CSVRGIYNEQFF. For the CDR3, the DNA is TGCAGCGTCCGGGGGATCTACAATGAGCAGTTCTTC.

The chain carries TRBV6-5 and TRBJ2-5; 9 nucleotides line up with TRBD2. V was clipped by 10 bases and J by 3 bases; unmatched bases: 9. The germline CDR1 and CDR2 sequences are MNHEY and SVGAGI. The CDR3 consists of 14 residues. CDR3: CATEGGGAKETQYF. CDR3 DNA sequence: TGTGCCACTGAGGGCGGGGGGGCAAAAGAGACCCAGTACTTC.

The J gene is TRBJ1-5, the V gene TRBV19, with D hard to call. The CDR3 is made up of 14 amino acids. Trimming took off 3 bases at V and 6 bases at J, with 12 bases between the two ends. CDR1 is LNHDA and CDR2 is SQIVND in the germline V gene (reference sequence). CDR3 coding DNA: TGTGCCAGTAGTATTGGTGGAGGGCCTCAGCCCCAGCATTTT. As protein: CASSIGGGPQPQHF.

Only a few counts were recorded for this clone. The CDR3 is CASSLDSRGRGETQYF. CDR3 nucleotides: TGTGCCAGCAGCTTAGACAGTCGGGGGCGAGGGGAGACCCAGTACTTC. The chain carries TRBV7-2 and TRBJ2-5, with D perhaps being TRBD1 or TRBD2 (6 bases each). The germline V gene has CDR1 SGHTA and CDR2 FQGNSA. The germline V and J ends were trimmed by 1 base and 5 bases, with 17 bases remaining between them. The CDR3 runs 16 residues. Drawing the rest from reference TRBV7-2 and TRBJ2-5, the complete variable domain is GAGVSQSPSNKVTEKGKDVELRCDPISGHTALYWYRQSLGQGLEFLIYFQGNSAPDKSGLPSDRFSAERTGGSVSTLTIQRTQQEDSAVYLCASSLDSRGRGETQYFGPGTRLLVL.

The chain carries TRBV4-2 and TRBJ1-2; 8 bases line up with TRBD1. J was trimmed by 6 bases and V by 0 bases; bases with no gene match: 12. Germline CDR1 LGHNA, CDR2 YNFKEQ. The length of the CDR3 is 17 residues. CDR3 in amino acids: CASSQDRFGGQGDGYTF. In DNA form, the CDR3 reads TGTGCCAGCAGCCAAGATCGGTTTGGCGGACAGGGCGATGGCTACACCTTC.

Written as DNA, the CDR3 is TGTGCCAGCAGCTTAAAGAGCTCCTATAATTCACCCCTCCACTTT. Its translation is CASSLKSSYNSPLHF. The rearrangement links TRBV7-9 to TRBJ1-6; D remains unclear. Trimming took 2 bases from V and 0 from J, leaving 5 bases between them. This CDR3 is 15 amino acids long. The germline gives CDR1 SEHNR, CDR2 FQNEAQ (reference sequence).

This chain links TRBV5-1 with TRBJ2-1; D is unclear. This CDR3 is built from 13 residues. The V gene's germline CDR1 is SGHRS and CDR2 YFSETQ. Trimming pared 2 bases from V and 10 bases from J, leaving 13 bases between. The CDR3 nucleotides read TGCGCCAGCAGCTTCGACTCACCGCGAGAGCAGTTCTTC. Amino acids: CASSFDSPREQFF.

This chain joins TRBV12-5 and TRBJ2-5; TRBD2 matches at 8 bases. CDR1 and CDR2 from the germline V gene are LGHNT and FRNRAP. Trimming cost V 9 bases and J 6 bases; bases outside gene matches: 6. The CDR3 runs to 12 residues. The CDR3 bases are TGTGCTAGCGGGGGGGCCGGGAAGACCCAGTACTTC. Amino acid sequence: CASGGAGKTQYF.

This chain joins TRBV5-1 and TRBJ1-2; a possible D gene is TRBD1 (5 bases). The CDR3 totals 15 residues. The V gene's germline CDR1 is SGHRS and CDR2 YFSETQ. Trimming removed 3 bases from V and 7 bases from J, with 19 bases in between. The CDR3 loop is CASSYGGTAGGGYTF. The CDR3 coding sequence is TGCGCCAGCAGCTACGGAGGGACGGCCGGGGGTGGCTACACCTTC. The full variable domain, rest sourced from reference TRBV5-1 and TRBJ1-2, is KAGVTQTPRYLIKTRGQQVTLSCSPISGHRSVSWYQQTPGQGLQFLFEYFSETQRNKGNFPGRFSGRQFSNSRSEMNVSTLELGDSALYLCASSYGGTAGGGYTFGSGTRLTVV.

The chain uses TRBV29-1 and TRBJ2-7; D is unresolved. V dropped 4 bases and J dropped 1 base, with 8 bases sitting between them. There are 12 residues in the CDR3. Germline CDR1 SQVTM, CDR2 ANQGSEA. This CDR3 is CSVVSPSYEQYF. CDR3 in DNA: TGCAGCGTTGTGTCCCCTTCCTACGAGCAGTACTTC.

A single count supports this clone. V usage is TRBV29-1 and J usage is TRBJ1-2; weak D call: TRBD1 (5 bases). Germline lookup yields CDR1 SQVTM and CDR2 ANQGSEA. The CDR3 loop spans 12 amino acids. The V end lost 4 bases, the J end lost 6 bases, and 12 bases lay between the germline ends. DNA of the CDR3: TGCAGCGTTGTAACCCTGACAGATGGCTACACCTTC. Translation: CSVVTLTDGYTF.

This clone appeared a few times. V is TRBV15 and J is TRBJ1-1; D perhaps matches TRBD1 (5 bases). CDR1 is LNHNV, CDR2 YYDKDF, per germline (reference sequence). The V end lost 0 bases, the J end lost 8 bases, and 13 bases lay between the germline ends. This CDR3 comprises 14 residues. CDR3 protein: CATSRDLGVGEAFF. The CDR3 bases are TGTGCCACCAGCAGAGATTTGGGGGTCGGGGAAGCTTTCTTT. The full variable domain, completed using reference TRBV15 and TRBJ1-1, is DAMVIQNPRYQVTQFGKPVTLSCSQTLNHNVMYWYQQKSSQAPKLLFHYYDKDFNNEADTPDNFQSRRPNTSFCFLDIRSPGLGDTAMYLCATSRDLGVGEAFFGQGTRLTVV.

The rearrangement uses TRBV27 and TRBJ1-5; D is ambiguous. CDR1 MNHEY and CDR2 SMNVEV come from the germline V gene (reference sequence). This CDR3 has 14 residues. V shed 3 bases and J shed 3 bases, with 9 bases lying between them. The CDR3 protein is CASSFSNPNQPQHF. The CDR3 DNA is TGTGCCAGCAGTTTTAGCAACCCCAATCAGCCCCAGCATTTT.

This clone was counted only a few times. The chain recombines TRBV10-1 with TRBJ1-5, with 8 bases that match TRBD1. CDR1 is WNHNN and CDR2 is SYGVQD in the germline V gene (reference sequence). The CDR3 sequence is 14 residues long. The V gene end was trimmed by 5 bases and the J gene end by 4 bases; junction bases not matched to a gene: 4. The CDR3 region is CASSPDRANQPQHF. The DNA of the CDR3 is TGCGCCAGCAGTCCGGACAGGGCTAATCAGCCCCAGCATTTT.

The chain is built from TRBV30 and TRBJ1-1, with TRBD1 as a possible D gene (6 bases). CDR1 is GTSNPN, CDR2 SVGIG, per germline (reference sequence). CDR3 size: 10 residues. Trimming shortened V by 7 bases and J by 6 bases, and 9 bases separated the two germline ends. CDR3 sequence: CASTGSEAFF. The CDR3 region has the DNA TGTGCCTCGACAGGATCTGAAGCTTTCTTT. Full variable domain (rest looked up from reference TRBV30 and TRBJ1-1): SQTIHQWPATLVQPVGSPLSLECTVEGTSNPNLYWYRQAAGRGLQLLFYSVGIGQISSEVPQNLSASRPQDRQFILSSKKLLLSDSGFYLCASTGSEAFFGQGTRLTVV.

J is TRBJ1-3 and V is TRBV9; D uncertain. Trimming cost V 2 bases and J 2 bases, with 5 bases left between them. Germline V gene sequence: CDR1 SGDLS, CDR2 YYNGEE. The CDR3 loop spans 13 amino acids. CDR3 amino acids: CASSVPPGNTIYF. As DNA, the CDR3 is TGTGCCAGCAGCGTCCCCCCTGGAAACACCATATATTTT. Drawing the rest from reference TRBV9 and TRBJ1-3, the complete variable domain is DSGVTQTPKHLITATGQRVTLRCSPRSGDLSVYWYQQSLDQGLQFLIQYYNGEERAKGNILERFSAQQFPDLHSELNLSSLELGDSALYFCASSVPPGNTIYFGEGSWLTVV.

The gene calls are TRBV4-1 and TRBJ1-2; D might be TRBD1 (5 bases). Trimming cost V 3 bases and J 8 bases, with 16 bases left between them. Germline V gives CDR1 MGHRA, CDR2 YSYEKL. The CDR3 covers 14 residues. The CDR3 sequence is CASSQADWDGGYTF. CDR3 coding DNA: TGCGCCAGCAGCCAGGCGGACTGGGACGGGGGCTACACCTTC.

The chain joins TRBV10-3 to TRBJ2-7, with TRBD2 matching 10 bases. This CDR3 is built from 17 residues. The J segment lost 6 bases and the V segment lost 0 bases, leaving 11 bases of the junction unmatched. The germline gives CDR1 ENHRY, CDR2 SYGVKD. The CDR3 DNA reads TGTGCCATCAGTGAGTCGTGGGGGGCTAGCGGGGGCCCCGAGCAGTACTTC. Its protein is CAISESWGASGGPEQYF.

The J gene is TRBJ1-2, the V gene TRBV29-1; D is unclear. CDR1 and CDR2 (germline): SQVTM, ANQGSEA. Trimming removed 0 bases from V and 0 bases from J, with 2 bases in between. The CDR3 spans 12 residues. The DNA of the CDR3 is TGCAGCGTTGAAGACCCTAACTATGGCTACACCTTC. It is translated as CSVEDPNYGYTF.